The T cell receptor beta chain under discussion was sequenced for a study of PD-1 blockade in classical Hodgkin lymphoma. Study as a whole: Each patient was given nivolumab 3 mg/kg through a vein every 2 weeks.

The study's findings and limits: Complete responders showed a baseline diversity that resembled the diversity of newly diagnosed patients. The CD4+ diversity rise by C4D1 was clearest in complete responders.

Here immunoSEQ multiplex PCR was the method, and the copy in TCRdb shows in-frame clones only, minus some. This table has over 35,000 clones, about 88% appearing once. Relapse after autologous stem cell transplantation occurred in every patient, and brentuximab vedotin exposure varied. About this clone: What it binds is unknown.

The specimen comprised peripheral blood mononuclear cells (PBMCs), sampled before the second cycle of nivolumab. This sequence was found in a human donor with classical Hodgkin lymphoma.

CDR3: CASSRDRAYNEQFF. CDR3 coding DNA: TGTGCCAGCAGTCGAGACAGGGCCTACAATGAGCAGTTCTTC. The chain uses TRBV2 and TRBJ2-1, with 7 nucleotides matching TRBD1. Germline CDR1 reads SNHLY; CDR2 reads FYNNEI. The CDR3 is made up of 14 amino acids. Unmatched junction bases numbered 3, after V lost 5 bases and J lost 2 bases. Combining the CDR3 with reference TRBV2 and TRBJ2-1 gives the whole variable domain EPEVTQTPSHQVTQMGQEVILRCVPISNHLYFYWYRQILGQKVEFLVSFYNNEISEKSEIFDDQFSVERPDGSNFTLKIRSTKLEDSAMYFCASSRDRAYNEQFFGPGTRLTVL.